The clone carrying this TCR beta chain was seen once. No antigen is known for it. This record belongs to a study of CD4 T cells in relation to SARS-CoV-2 and coronaviruses. Naive and memory CD4+ T cell DNA was deep-sequenced without culture. Data came from immunoSEQ multiplex PCR; TCRdb stores just in-frame clones and leaves some out. The sample has around 56,000 clones; 80% to 90% are singletons. Broader study findings: The assay detects memory recall responses, not culture-primed primary responses.

This CDR3 contains 16 residues. Germline CDR1 SGHTS, CDR2 YDEGEE. Trimming took off 4 bases at V and 0 bases at J, with 17 bases between the two ends. Before the COVID-19 pandemic, during about 2011-2019, CD4+ T cells were taken from unexposed donors. This TCR was sampled from a human donor in good health. What was sequenced was memory CD4+ T cells from PBMCs. This chain connects TRBV5-8 to TRBJ2-7; TRBD1 is a possible D gene (5 bases). The CDR3 protein is CASSTPPNRYSYEQYF. The CDR3 nucleotides read TGTGCCAGCAGCACTCCCCCCAACAGGTACTCCTACGAGCAGTACTTC.